Each of the 26 T cell receptor beta chains below was sequenced from the same sample in a study of Ad26.COV2.S vaccination and SARS-CoV-2 variants. Measured with immunoSEQ multiplex PCR; TCRdb has only the in-frame clones, and not every one. The sample has hundreds of thousands of clones; 70% to 90% are singletons. Treatment specified: some 20 received Ad26.COV2.S at low or high dose, single or two shots; about 5 received placebo; per-sample allocation not given. Specimens were obtained on day 63 following the first vaccine or placebo injection. This sample comprised peripheral blood, obtained in a trial of Ad26.COV2.S vaccine versus placebo. These receptors were collected from a person between 18 and 60 years old who received the Ad26.COV2.S COVID-19 vaccine or a placebo.

V gene TRBV30 combines with J gene TRBJ2-7; 7 nucleotides line up with TRBD2. Germline assignment: CDR1 GTSNPN and CDR2 SVGIG (reference sequence). V lost 5 bases and J lost 2; bases outside the gene matches: 6. This CDR3 is built from 13 residues. The DNA of the CDR3 is TGTGCCTGGTCTCCTAGCGGTACCTACGAGCAGTACTTC. Its protein is CAWSPSGTYEQYF.

The chain carries TRBV19 and TRBJ2-4; D is possibly TRBD1 (6 bases). With 7 bases removed from V and 6 bases from J, the gap between germline ends came to 16 bases. This CDR3 comprises 14 residues. Germline values: CDR1 LNHDA, CDR2 SQIVND (reference sequence). CDR3 in DNA: TGTGCCAGTACCCTAGGGGGACACCGAAACATTCAGTACTTC. It encodes CASTLGGHRNIQYF.

The chain employs TRBV9 and TRBJ2-2; TRBD2 is a possible D gene (6 bases). The germline V gene encodes CDR1 SGDLS and CDR2 YYNGEE. The CDR3 runs 15 residues. Trimming left V 1 base short and J 4 bases short, with 11 bases between. The CDR3 DNA reads TGTGCCAGCAGCGTAAATCGGGGAGGCACCGGGGAGCTGTTTTTT. Encoded protein: CASSVNRGGTGELFF.

The rearrangement joins TRBV6-5 to TRBJ1-4; 7 bases match TRBD1. Germline CDR1 reads MNHEY; CDR2 reads SVGAGI. The V gene end was trimmed by 4 bases and the J gene end by 7 bases; junction bases not matched to a gene: 12. CDR3 length: 16 amino acids. The CDR3 sequence: CASSSSRTGATEKLFF. DNA for the CDR3: TGTGCCAGCAGTTCATCAAGGACAGGAGCTACTGAAAAACTGTTTTTT.

This chain links TRBV11-2 with TRBJ2-7, with 9 bases aligning to TRBD1. Germline V gene lookup returns CDR1 SGHAT and CDR2 FQNNGV. The CDR3 is made up of 16 amino acids. J lost 3 bases, V lost 5 bases, and 11 bases had no gene match. CDR3 coding DNA: TGTGCCAGCAGCCTACTTTCGACAGGGGGGGGCTACGAGCAGTACTTC. Its translation is CASSLLSTGGGYEQYF.

This clone was counted once. The chain carries TRBV11-3 and TRBJ1-2; TRBD1 matches at 8 bases. The trim removed 3 bases at V and 7 bases at J, leaving 4 bases unmatched. Germline CDR1 and CDR2: SGHNT and YENEEA. CDR3 size: 13 residues. The CDR3 DNA reads TGTGCCAGCAGCTTGGACAGGGAAGGTGGCTACACCTTC. Translated: CASSLDREGGYTF.

V is TRBV19 and J is TRBJ1-6; D gene uncertain. V lost 5 bases and J 7 bases, leaving 15 bases between the germline ends. CDR3 length equals 15 residues. CDR1 is LNHDA and CDR2 is SQIVND in the germline V gene (reference sequence). In nucleotides, the CDR3 is TGTGCCAGTAGTTTGGGCGCTGGGATAAATTCACCCCTCCACTTT. As protein: CASSLGAGINSPLHF.

The sample holds one count of this clone. J is TRBJ1-2 and V is TRBV19; D might be TRBD1 (6 bases). CDR3 length: 14 amino acids. V was clipped by 7 bases and J by 1 base, with 13 bases between them. Germline V gives CDR1 LNHDA, CDR2 SQIVND (reference sequence). CDR3 sequence: CASNPGQINYGYTF. Written as DNA, the CDR3 is TGTGCCAGTAACCCTGGACAGATTAACTATGGCTACACCTTC.

The chain uses TRBV6-5 and TRBJ1-5; no clear D gene. V was pared by 6 bases and J by 4 bases, with 13 bases between. CDR3 length equals 14 residues. Germline V gives CDR1 MNHEY, CDR2 SVGAGI. The CDR3 protein is CASRRAAINQPQHF. CDR3 nucleotides: TGTGCCAGCAGGAGGGCAGCCATTAATCAGCCCCAGCATTTT.

This clone turned up a few times. The V gene is TRBV3-1 (or the pseudogene TRBV3-2), the J gene TRBJ1-5; D is uncertain. Germline V CDR1 and CDR2: LGHDT, YNNKEL (reference sequence). The CDR3 loop spans 16 amino acids. Deletions cut 0 bases from V and 2 bases from J, with 11 bases between. CDR3 loop: CASSQDGGQGNQPQHF. The CDR3, as DNA: TGTGCCAGCAGCCAAGACGGAGGCCAGGGCAATCAGCCCCAGCATTTT.

The chain links TRBV6-5 to TRBJ1-2, with TRBD1 matching over 10 bases. From germline, CDR1 is MNHEY and CDR2 SVGAGI. This CDR3 has 14 residues. The V segment lost 5 bases and the J segment 5 bases; nucleotides outside the gene matches: 5. The DNA for the CDR3 is TGTGCCAGCAGTAGACCGGGACAGGGGTATGGCTACACCTTC. It codes for CASSRPGQGYGYTF.

The chain couples TRBV7-9 to TRBJ1-5, with 8 bases lining up with TRBD1. V shed 4 bases and J 0 bases; nucleotides not matched to a gene: 2. The germline V gene has CDR1 SEHNR and CDR2 FQNEAQ (reference sequence). CDR3 length equals 15 residues. This CDR3 is CASSSDRVSNQPQHF. The CDR3 bases are TGTGCCAGCAGCTCGGACAGGGTTAGCAATCAGCCCCAGCATTTT.

V gene TRBV20-1 combines with J gene TRBJ2-5; D call uncertain. This CDR3 spans 15 amino acids. Germline assignment: CDR1 DFQATT and CDR2 SNEGSKA (reference sequence). Trimming cost V 3 bases and J 2 bases, with 16 bases left between them. For the CDR3, the DNA is TGCAGTGCTAGTCCCCACGGCGCCAGGCAAGAGACCCAGTACTTC. Protein product: CSASPHGARQETQYF.

This chain links TRBV6-5 with TRBJ2-2, with D uncertain. Germline assignment: CDR1 MNHEY and CDR2 SVGAGI. The CDR3 sequence is 16 residues long. V gave up 0 bases and J gave up 4 bases, with 12 bases separating them. The chain's CDR3 is CASSYSRLLSTGELFF. CDR3 DNA sequence: TGTGCCAGCAGTTACTCGCGGCTGCTGAGCACCGGGGAGCTGTTTTTT.

This chain connects TRBV6-5 to TRBJ2-3; weak D call: TRBD2 (5 bases). The V end lost 0 bases, the J end lost 3 bases, and 10 bases lay between the germline ends. The CDR3 extends over 15 amino acids. Germline V gene lookup returns CDR1 MNHEY and CDR2 SVGAGI. DNA of the CDR3: TGTGCCAGCAGTTACTCGAGGGCCCTGACAGATACGCAGTATTTT. This encodes CASSYSRALTDTQYF.

This chain uses TRBV5-8 with TRBJ2-7, with a weak D call TRBD2 (5 bases). Trimming removed 6 bases at V and 7 bases at J, with 11 bases between. The CDR3 is 11 amino acids. CDR1 is SGHTS, CDR2 YDEGEE, per germline. The CDR3 DNA reads TGTGCCAGCACCCAGTCGGGGGAGCAGTACTTC. Translating it yields CASTQSGEQYF.

V and J are TRBV10-3 and TRBJ2-7; tentative D call: TRBD1 (6 bases). The CDR3 runs 14 residues. CDR1 ENHRY and CDR2 SYGVKD come from the germline V gene. Trimming cost V 4 bases and J 6 bases, with 16 bases left between them. Written as DNA, the CDR3 is TGTGCCATCAGTGTGGCAGGGGCCAAATCCGAGCAGTACTTC. Its translation is CAISVAGAKSEQYF.

The chain employs TRBV5-1 and TRBJ1-1; TRBD1 might be the D (5 bases). Germline CDR1 is SGHRS and CDR2 is YFSETQ. V dropped 4 bases and J dropped 1 base, with 14 bases sitting between them. This CDR3 has 15 residues. CDR3 amino acids: CASSDPGKPNTEAFF. CDR3 in DNA: TGCGCCAGCAGCGATCCAGGGAAACCGAACACTGAAGCTTTCTTT.

The V call is TRBV5-1, the J call TRBJ2-5; D is unresolved. The CDR3 runs to 15 residues. Germline loops: CDR1 SGHRS, CDR2 YFSETQ. The V gene lost 1 base and the J gene lost 1 base, with 11 bases spanning the gap. CDR3 in DNA: TGCGCCAGCAGCTTGTTCAGCGTGGGCCAAGAGACCCAGTACTTC. Protein sequence: CASSLFSVGQETQYF.

This chain links TRBV2 with TRBJ2-7; D may be TRBD2 (7 bases). The CDR3 contains 14 residues. Germline V gene lookup returns CDR1 SNHLY and CDR2 FYNNEI. Between the trimmed V and J ends, which lost 8 bases and 3 bases, there was a span of 17 bases. The CDR3 DNA follows: TGTGCCAGCTGGGGGGGGGCCGGGATCTACGAGCAGTACTTC. It translates to CASWGGAGIYEQYF.

The chain links TRBV27 to TRBJ2-7; 14 bases match TRBD2. The CDR3 is 15 residues long. Germline V gene sequence: CDR1 MNHEY, CDR2 SMNVEV (reference sequence). V lost 8 bases to trimming and J lost 4 bases; unmatched junction nucleotides: 7. The CDR3 loop reads CASGLTSGGAYEQYF. CDR3 bases: TGTGCCAGCGGTCTGACTAGCGGGGGGGCATACGAGCAGTACTTC.

The chain carries TRBV30 and TRBJ1-4; 9 bases match TRBD1. Unmatched junction bases numbered 4, after V lost 5 bases and J lost 0 bases. CDR3 size: 15 residues. Germline lookup yields CDR1 GTSNPN and CDR2 SVGIG (reference sequence). The CDR3 spells CAWGTGLATNEKLFF. The DNA for the CDR3 is TGTGCCTGGGGGACAGGGCTTGCAACTAATGAAAAACTGTTTTTT.

The V gene is TRBV10-1, the J gene TRBJ2-7; TRBD1 aligns across 7 bases. The CDR3 is made up of 13 amino acids. Germline-derived CDR1 and CDR2 are WNHNN and SYGVQD (reference sequence). The V and J ends lost 4 bases and 3 bases, in that order; junction bases with no gene match: 3. CDR3 sequence (DNA): TGCGCCAGCAGTGCGGGACAGAGCTACGAGCAGTACTTC. It encodes CASSAGQSYEQYF.

V gene TRBV4-3 combines with J gene TRBJ2-2; TRBD2 matches 16 bases. Germline V gives CDR1 LGHNA, CDR2 YSLEER. The CDR3 spans 17 residues. The V gene end was trimmed by 4 bases and the J gene end by 7 bases; junction bases not matched to a gene: 6. In DNA, the CDR3 is TGCGCCAGCAGCCGAGGGACTAGCGGGGGGGCCGGCGGGGAGCTGTTTTTT. Translation gives CASSRGTSGGAGGELFF.

The rearrangement uses TRBV6-5 and TRBJ1-2, with unresolved D. The germline V gene encodes CDR1 MNHEY and CDR2 SVGAGI. The CDR3 length is 13 residues. Trimming stripped 4 bases from V and 2 bases from J, with 8 bases between. As DNA, the CDR3 is TGTGCCAGCAGTTTCGCCCCGAACTATGGCTACACCTTC. Protein sequence: CASSFAPNYGYTF.

The chain joins TRBV19 to TRBJ1-2, with D uncertain. Trimming shortened V by 3 bases and J by 4 bases, and 9 bases separated the two germline ends. The germline gives CDR1 LNHDA, CDR2 SQIVND (reference sequence). This CDR3 has 13 amino acids. CDR3 region: CASSIARFYGYTF. The DNA of the CDR3 is TGTGCCAGTAGTATTGCAAGGTTCTATGGCTACACCTTC.